These 15 T cell receptor beta chains share one sample of origin, sequenced in a study of blood T cells in healthy people across ages. Through a sample-barcoded 5' primer and a J-beta primer mix, a second PCR was run for roughly 7 to 11 cycles. MiXCR, applied by TCRdb to the 5' RACE reads, yields one record per CDR3 protein. This table has over a million distinct CDR3 sequences, 40% to 50% appearing once. The sequenced sample consisted of blood. These receptor sequences come from an older woman in good health.

V and J are TRBV6-2 or TRBV6-3 and TRBJ2-1; D unclear. Germline V gene sequence: CDR1 MNHEY, CDR2 SVGEGT. Trimming took off 5 bases at V and 3 bases at J, with 5 bases between the two ends. The CDR3 is 12 amino acids. In nucleotides, the CDR3 is TGTGCCAGCAGTCAATACTACAATGAGCAGTTCTTC. It is translated as CASSQYYNEQFF.

This clonotype appeared a few times. The chain is built from TRBV14 and TRBJ2-7, with 13 nucleotides matching TRBD2. From germline, CDR1 is SGHDN and CDR2 FVKESK. This CDR3 has 18 residues. With 1 base clipped from V and 2 bases from J, the junction kept 8 bases outside the gene matches. The CDR3 DNA reads as TGTGCCAGCAGCCAAGCAGTGACTAGCGGGAGGCTCCCCTACGAGCAGTACTTC. Its protein product is CASSQAVTSGRLPYEQYF.

This clonotype was seen only a few times. The CDR3 DNA is TGCGCCAGCAGCCTGGCAGGGACTACCGCTTATGGCTACACCTTC. This sequence encodes CASSLAGTTAYGYTF. This chain connects TRBV5-1 to TRBJ1-2; D might be TRBD1 (5 bases). There are 15 residues in the CDR3. Germline V gene lookup returns CDR1 SGHRS and CDR2 YFSETQ. Trimming left V 4 bases short and J 5 bases short, with 18 bases between. Combining the CDR3 with reference TRBV5-1 and TRBJ1-2 gives the whole variable domain KAGVTQTPRYLIKTRGQQVTLSCSPISGHRSVSWYQQTPGQGLQFLFEYFSETQRNKGNFPGRFSGRQFSNSRSEMNVSTLELGDSALYLCASSLAGTTAYGYTFGSGTRLTVV.

The gene calls are TRBV5-6 and TRBJ2-3; D possibly matches TRBD1 or TRBD2 (5 bases each). The germline V gene has CDR1 SGHDT and CDR2 YYEEEE. The germline V and J ends were trimmed by 0 bases and 8 bases, with 10 bases remaining between them. This CDR3 is 13 amino acids long. In DNA form, the CDR3 reads TGTGCCAGCAGCTTGGGAGGGGTTGGTACGCAGTATTTT. Translation gives CASSLGGVGTQYF.

The chain employs TRBV5-5 and TRBJ1-6; tentatively, D is TRBD1 (5 bases). The CDR3 has 19 residues. Trimming pared 3 bases from V and 0 bases from J, leaving 19 bases between. The germline CDR1 and CDR2 sequences are SGHKS and YYEKEE (reference sequence). The CDR3 spells CASSSYSGLTSSYNSPLHF. CDR3 coding DNA: TGTGCCAGCAGCTCCTACTCGGGGCTGACGAGCTCCTATAATTCACCCCTCCACTTT. The variable domain in full, with the rest retrieved from reference TRBV5-5 and TRBJ1-6, is DAGVTQSPTHLIKTRGQQVTLRCSPISGHKSVSWYQQVLGQGPQFIFQYYEKEERGRGNFPDRFSARQFPNYSSELNVNALLLGDSALYLCASSSYSGLTSSYNSPLHFGNGTRLTVT.

In its sample, this clonotype was seen a few times. The DNA for the CDR3 is TGTGCCAGCAGCGAGGGGACAGGGGCGGGGACTGAAGCTTTCTTT. Its translation: CASSEGTGAGTEAFF. The chain is built from TRBV9 and TRBJ1-1; 10 bases map to TRBD1. The germline V gene encodes CDR1 SGDLS and CDR2 YYNGEE. The CDR3 loop spans 15 amino acids. After removal of 3 bases from V and 5 bases from J, the junction contained 7 bases not matched to a gene.

Only a few counts were recorded for this clonotype. This rearrangement joins TRBV27 to TRBJ2-5; TRBD2 aligns across 8 bases. From germline, CDR1 is MNHEY and CDR2 SMNVEV (reference sequence). This CDR3 contains 17 residues. The trim removed 7 bases at V and 5 bases at J, leaving 18 bases unmatched. The CDR3 DNA follows: TGTGCCAGCATCGGGAACAAAGCGGGAGAGGGTGTTGAGACCCAGTACTTC. It specifies CASIGNKAGEGVETQYF.

This clonotype has just a few counts. The chain uses TRBV6-5 and TRBJ2-7; the D gene is possibly TRBD1 (5 bases). CDR1 and CDR2 (germline): MNHEY, SVGAGI. Trimming removed 5 bases at V and 3 bases at J, with 11 bases between. The length of the CDR3 is 13 residues. The CDR3 sequence is CASSVRQRYEQYF. The DNA for the CDR3 is TGTGCCAGCAGTGTACGACAGCGCTACGAGCAGTACTTC.

In the case of this clonotype: A much larger clone lies a single base off, so this may be a read error. This sequence joins TRBV7-2 and TRBJ2-1, with TRBD2 identical over 9 bases. This CDR3 has 17 amino acids. V lost 0 bases to trimming and J lost 4 bases; unmatched junction nucleotides: 7. The V gene's germline CDR1 is SGHTA and CDR2 FQGNSA. This chain's CDR3 is CASSLARGSGRYNEQFF. In DNA form, the CDR3 reads TGTGCCAGCAGCTTAGCTCGTGGTAGCGGGAGATACAATGAGCAGTTCTTC.

This chain connects TRBV12-3 or TRBV12-4 to TRBJ2-7; D ambiguous. This CDR3 is built from 12 residues. Trimming stripped 6 bases from V and 2 bases from J, with 8 bases between. The DNA of the CDR3 is TGTGCCAGCAGATTAAAAGCCTACGAGCAGTACTTC. Its protein product is CASRLKAYEQYF.

The chain couples TRBV20-1 to TRBJ2-3; a possible D gene is TRBD2 (5 bases). Trimming cost V 0 bases and J 0 bases, with 13 bases left between them. Germline V gene data show CDR1 as DFQATT and CDR2 as SNEGSKA (reference sequence). The CDR3 loop spans 16 amino acids. The CDR3 DNA reads as TGCAGTGCTAGAGATTGGAGGACGGCTAGCACAGATACGCAGTATTTT. Its translation: CSARDWRTASTDTQYF.

This chain links TRBV28 with TRBJ2-4; the match to TRBD1 covers 7 bases. V dropped 7 bases and J dropped 3; count of bases not matched to a gene: 6. CDR3 size: 14 residues. Germline values: CDR1 MDHEN, CDR2 SYDVKM. The CDR3: CASMGTEVKNIQYF. The CDR3 bases are TGTGCCAGCATGGGGACAGAGGTCAAAAACATTCAGTACTTC.

This chain joins TRBV12-3 or TRBV12-4 and TRBJ2-7; possibly TRBD2 for D (5 bases). This CDR3 comprises 16 residues. Trimming left V 3 bases short and J 3 bases short, with 18 bases between. This chain's CDR3 is CASSFFRLAWSYEQYF. CDR3 coding DNA: TGTGCCAGCAGTTTCTTCAGGCTAGCATGGAGCTACGAGCAGTACTTC.

This chain connects TRBV10-3 to TRBJ1-5, with D perhaps matching TRBD1 (5 bases). Trimming pared 2 bases from V and 4 bases from J, leaving 9 bases between. The CDR3 covers 14 residues. Germline loops: CDR1 ENHRY, CDR2 SYGVKD. The CDR3 region has the DNA TGTGCCATCAGTGAGCAAGGGGTAAATCAGCCCCAGCATTTT. It encodes CAISEQGVNQPQHF.

J is TRBJ2-1 and V is TRBV10-1, with 8 bases aligning to TRBD2. This CDR3 contains 14 residues. Germline loops: CDR1 WNHNN, CDR2 SYGVQD (reference sequence). The CDR3 is CPELGAGAYNEQFF. CDR3 sequence (DNA): TGCCCCGAGTTAGGAGCGGGGGCCTACAATGAGCAGTTCTTC.